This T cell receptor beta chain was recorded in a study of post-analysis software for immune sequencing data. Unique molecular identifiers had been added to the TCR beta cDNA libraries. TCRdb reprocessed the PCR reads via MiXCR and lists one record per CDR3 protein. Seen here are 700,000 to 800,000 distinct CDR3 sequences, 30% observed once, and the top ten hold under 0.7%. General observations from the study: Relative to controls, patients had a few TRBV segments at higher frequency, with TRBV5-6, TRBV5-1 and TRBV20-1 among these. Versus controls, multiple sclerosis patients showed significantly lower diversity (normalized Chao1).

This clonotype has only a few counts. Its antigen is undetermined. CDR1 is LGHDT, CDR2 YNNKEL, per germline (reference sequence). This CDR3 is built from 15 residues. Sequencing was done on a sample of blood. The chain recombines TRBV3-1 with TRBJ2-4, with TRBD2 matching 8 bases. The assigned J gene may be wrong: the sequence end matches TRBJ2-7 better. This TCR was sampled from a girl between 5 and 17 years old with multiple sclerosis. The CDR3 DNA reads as TGTGCCAGCAGCCAAAGAGCGGGAGAGGGCTACGAGCAGTACTTC. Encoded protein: CASSQRAGEGYEQYF.